This TCR beta chain was profiled in a study of STAT5B mutations in CD4+ large granular lymphocyte leukemia. Comments on this clone: Its specificity is unknown.

Study outcomes and limitations: No patients shared main leukemic clonotypes, though roughly 27% appeared at low frequency elsewhere.

The protocol was immunoSEQ multiplex PCR, while the TCRdb copy is restricted to in-frame clones and leaves out a portion. The sample includes approximately 34,000 clones, around 72% of them seen just once. V gave up 2 bases and J gave up 0 bases; unmatched junction bases: 1. CDR3 size: 15 residues. CDR1 SGDLS and CDR2 YYNGEE come from the germline V gene. This chain uses TRBV9 with TRBJ2-2; 7 bases match TRBD2. Sequencing used CD4+ T cells from blood buffy coats. The receptor was derived from a human donor in good health. CDR3 in amino acids: CASSVRGANTGELFF. The CDR3 bases are TGTGCCAGCAGCGTCCGGGGGGCGAACACCGGGGAGCTGTTTTTT. The full variable domain, in which reference TRBV9 and TRBJ2-2 provide the parts outside the CDR3, is DSGVTQTPKHLITATGQRVTLRCSPRSGDLSVYWYQQSLDQGLQFLIQYYNGEERAKGNILERFSAQQFPDLHSELNLSSLELGDSALYFCASSVRGANTGELFFGEGSRLTVL.